Shown below are 18 T cell receptor beta chains from a single sample sequenced in a study of shared clonotypes between healthy human individuals. TCRdb keeps only in-frame clones here, not all; method: immunoSEQ multiplex PCR. This sample has 650,000 to 800,000 clones; approximately 77% occur once, and the top ten carry over 1.5%. The sequencing sample was made of memory CD4+ T cells sorted from blood. Noted subset: CD45RA-negative fraction. These receptors all stem from a woman in her 30s in good health.

V gene TRBV18 combines with J gene TRBJ1-3; no clear D. This CDR3 region has 12 residues. CDR1 KGHSH and CDR2 LQKENI come from the germline V gene. V was shortened by 7 bases and J by 2 bases, with 6 bases between the two germline ends. The CDR3 loop is CASFRTGNTIYF. CDR3 DNA: TGTGCCAGCTTCAGGACTGGAAACACCATATATTTT.

The chain is built from TRBV7-9 and TRBJ2-5; no clear D gene. The germline V gene encodes CDR1 SEHNR and CDR2 FQNEAQ (reference sequence). CDR3 length equals 9 residues. With 5 bases removed from V and 12 bases from J, the gap between germline ends came to 7 bases. In nucleotides, the CDR3 is TGTGCCAGCAGCAGTGCGGAGTACTTC. It specifies CASSSAEYF.

There are a few counts of this clone. This chain connects TRBV5-1 to TRBJ2-1, with D possibly being TRBD2 (5 bases). This CDR3 comprises 12 residues. CDR1 and CDR2 (germline): SGHRS, YFSETQ. V lost 1 base, J lost 10 bases, and 9 bases lay in between. The CDR3 coding sequence is TGCGCCAGCAGCTTGAAGTCGGGGGAGCAGTTCTTC. Translated: CASSLKSGEQFF. Complete variable domain (other parts from reference TRBV5-1 and TRBJ2-1): KAGVTQTPRYLIKTRGQQVTLSCSPISGHRSVSWYQQTPGQGLQFLFEYFSETQRNKGNFPGRFSGRQFSNSRSEMNVSTLELGDSALYLCASSLKSGEQFFGPGTRLTVL.

Turning to this clone: Other DNA sequences in the sample encode the same CDR3. The rearrangement links TRBV7-9 to TRBJ2-5, with TRBD1 identical over 9 bases. The CDR3 sequence is 14 residues long. Per the germline V gene, CDR1 is SEHNR and CDR2 is FQNEAQ (reference sequence). Trimming cost V 5 bases and J 5 bases; bases outside gene matches: 6. The chain's CDR3 is CASSPGTGKETQYF. CDR3 bases: TGTGCCAGCAGCCCAGGGACAGGGAAGGAGACCCAGTACTTC. Full variable domain (outside the CDR3, taken from reference TRBV7-9 and TRBJ2-5): DTGVSQNPRHKITKRGQNVTFRCDPISEHNRLYWYRQTLGQGPEFLTYFQNEAQLEKSRLLSDRFSAERPKGSFSTLEIQRTEQGDSAMYLCASSPGTGKETQYFGPGTRLLVL.

The chain uses TRBV30 and TRBJ2-5; weak D call: TRBD2 (6 bases). CDR1 and CDR2 (germline): GTSNPN, SVGIG (reference sequence). Trimming stripped 5 bases from V and 14 bases from J, with 21 bases between. The CDR3 totals 12 residues. The CDR3 DNA is TGTGCCTGGGGGTACGGCGGGACCACGTATTACTTC. Amino acid sequence: CAWGYGGTTYYF. The whole variable domain, remainder taken from reference TRBV30 and TRBJ2-5, is SQTIHQWPATLVQPVGSPLSLECTVEGTSNPNLYWYRQAAGRGLQLLFYSVGIGQISSEVPQNLSASRPQDRQFILSSKKLLLSDSGFYLCAWGYGGTTYYFGPGTRLLVL.

J is TRBJ1-5 and V is TRBV28; D gene unclear. Per the germline V gene, CDR1 is MDHEN and CDR2 is SYDVKM. Trimming took 6 bases from V and 0 from J, leaving 9 bases between them. The CDR3 contains 14 residues. The CDR3 loop reads CASSKDYSNQPQHF. The CDR3 DNA reads TGTGCCAGCAGCAAAGATTATAGCAATCAGCCCCAGCATTTT.

Notes on this clone: This sample includes further DNA sequences coding for the same CDR3. The rearrangement uses TRBV7-9 and TRBJ2-5; unclear D gene. The CDR3 extends over 14 amino acids. Trimming removed 1 base at V and 4 bases at J, with 10 bases between. Germline V gives CDR1 SEHNR, CDR2 FQNEAQ (reference sequence). CDR3 in DNA: TGTGCCAGCAGCTTAGGTGACCGCGGAGAGACCCAGTACTTC. Amino acids: CASSLGDRGETQYF. Supplemented by reference TRBV7-9 and TRBJ2-5, the full variable domain reads DTGVSQNPRHKITKRGQNVTFRCDPISEHNRLYWYRQTLGQGPEFLTYFQNEAQLEKSRLLSDRFSAERPKGSFSTLEIQRTEQGDSAMYLCASSLGDRGETQYFGPGTRLLVL.

This chain connects TRBV7-8 to TRBJ2-7; 14 nucleotides agree with TRBD2. The junction had 17 bases not matched to a gene; V was cut back by 3 bases and J by 7 bases. The CDR3 has 19 residues. The germline gives CDR1 SGHVS, CDR2 FQNEAQ. This CDR3 is CASSFLGLAGVMTSKEQYF. DNA of the CDR3: TGTGCCAGCAGCTTTTTGGGACTAGCGGGAGTCATGACTTCTAAGGAGCAGTACTTC.

V usage is TRBV19 and J usage is TRBJ2-7; a possible D gene is TRBD2 (5 bases). V gave up 3 bases and J gave up 3 bases, with 18 bases separating them. Germline V CDR1 and CDR2: LNHDA, SQIVND (reference sequence). This CDR3 has 16 amino acids. The CDR3 sequence is CASSILHSVPYYEQYF. The CDR3 DNA follows: TGTGCCAGTAGTATCCTGCATAGCGTGCCATACTACGAGCAGTACTTC. Looking up the rest from reference TRBV19 and TRBJ2-7 gives the full variable domain: DGGITQSPKYLFRKEGQNVTLSCEQNLNHDAMYWYRQDPGQGLRLIYYSQIVNDFQKGDIAEGYSVSREKKESFPLTVTSAQKNPTAFYLCASSILHSVPYYEQYFGPGTRLTVT.

The chain is built from TRBV7-6 and TRBJ1-2; D remains ambiguous. Looked up from germline, CDR1 is SGHVS and CDR2 is FNYEAQ. The CDR3 covers 13 residues. Between the trimmed V and J ends, which lost 1 base and 3 bases, there was a span of 6 bases. CDR3 nucleotides: TGTGCCAGCAGCTTAGTTCCGCACTATGGCTACACCTTC. It encodes CASSLVPHYGYTF.

As DNA, the CDR3 is TGCGCCAGCAGCGGGACTCTGAACACCGGGGAGCTGTTTTTT. Translated, it gives CASSGTLNTGELFF. The chain recombines TRBV10-1 with TRBJ2-2; D perhaps matches TRBD2 (6 bases). The CDR3 covers 14 residues. Germline CDR1 is WNHNN and CDR2 is SYGVQD (reference sequence). Trimming cost V 6 bases and J 1 base, with 9 bases left between them.

The rearrangement joins TRBV28 to TRBJ2-1; 7 positions agree with TRBD1. This CDR3 spans 15 amino acids. V dropped 3 bases and J dropped 7; count of bases not matched to a gene: 9. Germline CDR1 reads MDHEN; CDR2 reads SYDVKM. The CDR3 DNA reads TGTGCCAGCAGTTTCCCCCCGACAGGGATGAATGAGCAGTTCTTC. Amino acid sequence: CASSFPPTGMNEQFF.

This chain connects TRBV18 to TRBJ2-2, with 14 bases matching TRBD2. The V and J ends lost 1 base and 3 bases, in that order; junction bases with no gene match: 7. This CDR3 has 19 amino acids. Germline CDR1 reads KGHSH; CDR2 reads LQKENI. CDR3 in DNA: TGTGCCAGCTCACCACGAGGGACTAGCGGGAGTACGGACACCGGGGAGCTGTTTTTT. Its translation: CASSPRGTSGSTDTGELFF.

This clone was recorded once. The rearrangement uses TRBV28 and TRBJ1-5; tentatively, D is TRBD1 (6 bases). Between the trimmed V and J ends, which lost 5 bases and 5 bases, there was a span of 16 bases. Germline V gene data show CDR1 as MDHEN and CDR2 as SYDVKM. The CDR3 is 15 amino acids. The CDR3 DNA sequence: TGTGCCAGCAGTCGGCGGGACAAAAGGGATCAGCCCCAGCATTTT. It encodes CASSRRDKRDQPQHF.

This chain connects TRBV5-1 to TRBJ1-1; D is unresolved. V lost 2 bases to trimming and J lost 5 bases, with 10 bases between them. The CDR3 totals 13 residues. The V gene's germline CDR1 is SGHRS and CDR2 YFSETQ. As DNA, the CDR3 is TGCGCCAGCAGCTTTAACATGGGGACTGAAGCTTTCTTT. Residues: CASSFNMGTEAFF. The full variable domain, with the rest looked up from reference TRBV5-1 and TRBJ1-1, is KAGVTQTPRYLIKTRGQQVTLSCSPISGHRSVSWYQQTPGQGLQFLFEYFSETQRNKGNFPGRFSGRQFSNSRSEMNVSTLELGDSALYLCASSFNMGTEAFFGQGTRLTVV.

The chain uses TRBV18 and TRBJ1-1; no reliable D call. The length of the CDR3 is 15 residues. CDR1 is KGHSH and CDR2 is LQKENI in the germline V gene. The V gene lost 0 bases and the J gene lost 0 bases, with 8 bases spanning the gap. In DNA, the CDR3 is TGTGCCAGCTCACCACCTAACAGTGTGAACACTGAAGCTTTCTTT. Translation: CASSPPNSVNTEAFF.

V is TRBV28 and J is TRBJ2-3, with D possibly matching TRBD2 (6 bases). The germline V gene has CDR1 MDHEN and CDR2 SYDVKM. Trimming cost V 4 bases and J 2 bases, with 10 bases left between them. The CDR3 extends over 14 amino acids. Here the CDR3 reads CASSSRGYTDTQYF. CDR3 bases: TGTGCCAGCAGTTCCCGGGGGTACACAGATACGCAGTATTTT.

In this sample, this clone turned up a few times. The chain joins TRBV7-3 to TRBJ2-1; TRBD2 matches at 11 bases. The J segment lost 7 bases and the V segment lost 5 bases, leaving 7 bases of the junction unmatched. Germline-derived CDR1 and CDR2 are SGHTA and FQGTGA. The CDR3 sequence is 15 residues long. The CDR3 sequence: CASSLLAGGVNEQFF. The CDR3 DNA reads TGTGCCAGCAGCCTATTAGCGGGAGGGGTGAATGAGCAGTTCTTC.